The sample holds many counts of the clone carrying this T cell receptor (beta chain). Amplified regions were TCR beta CDR3 sequences from RNA transcripts. Researchers ran a first-round RT-PCR on the TCR CDR3 using the HTBI primer set. TCRdb passed the multiplex PCR reads through MiXCR, listing each CDR3 protein once. The data show roughly 420,000 distinct CDR3 sequences, roughly 13% seen once. This specimen belongs to a study of T cells in Graves' hyperthyroidism and ophthalmopathy. The CDR3 covers 13 residues. Trimming cost V 6 bases and J 5 bases, with 16 bases left between them. Germline V gene sequence: CDR1 DFQATT, CDR2 SNEGSKA (reference sequence).

The sequencing sample was made of blood. This clonotype was sampled from a woman between 18 and 29 years old with Graves' hyperthyroidism. The V gene is TRBV20-1, the J gene TRBJ1-1; the D is unclear. In DNA, the CDR3 is TGCAGTGCGCCCCTGGACGGGGAGACTGAAGCTTTCTTT. Translated, it gives CSAPLDGETEAFF.